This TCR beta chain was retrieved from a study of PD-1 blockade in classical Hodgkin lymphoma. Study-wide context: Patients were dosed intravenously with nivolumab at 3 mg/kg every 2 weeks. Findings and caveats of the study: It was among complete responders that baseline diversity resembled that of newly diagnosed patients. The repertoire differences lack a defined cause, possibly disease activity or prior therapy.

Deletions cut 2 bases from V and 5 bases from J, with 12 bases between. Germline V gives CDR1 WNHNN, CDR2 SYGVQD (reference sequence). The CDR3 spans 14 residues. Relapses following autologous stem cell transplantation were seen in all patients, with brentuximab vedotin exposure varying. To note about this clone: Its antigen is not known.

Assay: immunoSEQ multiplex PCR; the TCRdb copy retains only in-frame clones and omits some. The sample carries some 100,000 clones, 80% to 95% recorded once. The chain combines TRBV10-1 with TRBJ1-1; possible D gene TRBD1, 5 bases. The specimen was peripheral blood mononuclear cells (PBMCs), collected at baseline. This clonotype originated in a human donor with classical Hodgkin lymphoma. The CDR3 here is CASSEAGWETEAFF. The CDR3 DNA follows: TGCGCCAGCAGTGAGGCAGGGTGGGAGACTGAAGCTTTCTTT.